The sequence of this T cell receptor beta chain was determined in a study of OX40 agonist ivuxolimab in advanced cancers. The overall study: Prior anti-PD-1, anti-PD-L1 or anti-CTLA-4 therapy was allowed; more than 30% had some.

This CDR3 spans 13 amino acids. V dropped 5 bases and J dropped 1; count of bases not matched to a gene: 1. The germline V gene has CDR1 SEHNR and CDR2 FQNEAQ (reference sequence). Whole-study results and caveats: With doses of 0.1-3.0 mg/kg, partial responders showed among the lowest clonal expansion. CD4+ and CD8+ T cells in blood underwent clonal expansion by week 6 at 0.1 to 3.0 mg/kg.

Regarding this clone: Its specificity is not known.

The assay was immunoSEQ multiplex PCR, and TCRdb's table has in-frame clones only and misses some. Here the sample spans about 70,000 clones, about nine tenths being singletons. The source of this sequence is an adult with an advanced solid tumor such as melanoma, head and neck, liver or kidney cancer. The input for sequencing was CD4+ or CD8+ T cells sorted from blood, taken in a trial of the OX40 agonist ivuxolimab. The chain combines TRBV7-9 with TRBJ1-1; TRBD1 matches at 7 bases. CDR3 coding DNA: TGTGCCAGCAGCGGGGACAGGAACACTGAAGCTTTCTTT. It translates to CASSGDRNTEAFF.